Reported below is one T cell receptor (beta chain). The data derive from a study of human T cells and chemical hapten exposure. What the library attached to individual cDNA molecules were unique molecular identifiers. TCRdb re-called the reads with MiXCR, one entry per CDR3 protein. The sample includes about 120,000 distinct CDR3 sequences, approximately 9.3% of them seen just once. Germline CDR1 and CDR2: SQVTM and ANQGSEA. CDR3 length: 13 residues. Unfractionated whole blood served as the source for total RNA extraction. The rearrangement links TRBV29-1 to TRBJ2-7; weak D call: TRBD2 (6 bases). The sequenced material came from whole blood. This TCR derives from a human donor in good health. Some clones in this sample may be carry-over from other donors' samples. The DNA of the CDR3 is TGCAGACAAGGGCGGGGAGGAAACTACGAGCAGTACTTC. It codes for CRQGRGGNYEQYF.